What follows describes a single T cell receptor beta chain. V gave up 4 bases and J gave up 2 bases, with 8 bases separating them. Germline V lookup: CDR1 KGHDR, CDR2 SFDVKD. This CDR3 region has 14 residues. The record originates from a study of blood T cell repertoires in COVID-19. Original analysis: By means of reference gene primer amplification, nucleated cell counts were estimated. Method: immunoSEQ multiplex PCR; TCRdb's copy keeps in-frame clones and lacks some. V, J and clone size were drawn from that table, and D and trimming were deduced from the DNA. The sample shows 190,000 or so clones, nearly 90% of them seen only once.

This rearrangement joins TRBV24-1 to TRBJ2-1; D call uncertain. Specimen: peripheral blood. This receptor was identified in a man aged 45-60 years with acute or convalescent COVID-19. The DNA of the CDR3 is TGTGCCACCAGTGAGAGTATACCCTACAATGAGCAGTTCTTC. It is translated as CATSESIPYNEQFF.